One and the same sample provided the 18 T cell receptor beta chains below, sequenced in a study of blood T cell repertoires in COVID-19. Profiled with immunoSEQ multiplex PCR; TCRdb holds only in-frame clones, not every one. The sample lists roughly 410,000 clones; roughly 90% were seen once. The sequencing input was peripheral blood. The receptors were sampled from a woman aged 40 to 50 with COVID-19, enrolled during active disease.

This clone has just one count. The V gene is TRBV4-3, the J gene TRBJ2-5; TRBD2 matches at 9 bases. CDR3 length equals 15 residues. Germline V gene data show CDR1 as LGHNA and CDR2 as YSLEER. The junction had 6 bases not matched to a gene; V was cut back by 4 bases and J by 3 bases. CDR3 coding DNA: TGCGCCAGCAGCCGTCTGACTAGCGGTGAAGAGACCCAGTACTTC. The encoded protein is CASSRLTSGEETQYF.

This chain uses TRBV19 with TRBJ1-1; TRBD1 matches at 7 bases. CDR1 is LNHDA, CDR2 SQIVND, per germline (reference sequence). The CDR3 sequence is 13 residues long. V shed 6 bases, J shed 8 bases, and the junction held 9 bases outside the gene matches. CDR3 sequence reads: CASRVDRETEAFF. The DNA for the CDR3 is TGTGCCAGTAGAGTAGACAGGGAGACGGAAGCTTTCTTT.

The chain links TRBV7-3 to TRBJ2-7; a possible D gene is TRBD1 (6 bases). The CDR3 has 15 amino acids. Germline V CDR1 and CDR2: SGHTA, FQGTGA. V was pared by 4 bases and J by 2 bases, with 15 bases between. The CDR3 DNA is TGTGCCAGCAGCTATCAGGGGCGGTTAGCCTACGAGCAGTACTTC. Its protein product is CASSYQGRLAYEQYF.

This clone has more than one count but fewer than ten. The chain couples TRBV30 to TRBJ1-4, with TRBD1 matching 7 bases. Germline V gene sequence: CDR1 GTSNPN, CDR2 SVGIG (reference sequence). V shed 3 bases, J shed 0 bases, and the junction held 1 base outside the gene matches. The CDR3 is made up of 14 amino acids. CDR3 sequence: CAWRGTATNEKLFF. CDR3 in DNA: TGTGCCTGGAGGGGGACAGCAACTAATGAAAAACTGTTTTTT.

The chain carries TRBV3-1 (or the pseudogene TRBV3-2) and TRBJ2-5; TRBD2 might be the D (5 bases). Germline CDR1 and CDR2: LGHDT and YNNKEL (reference sequence). V gave up 1 base and J gave up 4 bases, with 22 bases separating them. The CDR3 covers 18 residues. CDR3 amino acids: CASSQGRSRVGIGETQYF. DNA of the CDR3: TGTGCCAGCAGCCAAGGGCGGTCGAGGGTCGGGATAGGAGAGACCCAGTACTTC.

This clone was seen only once. The chain employs TRBV9 and TRBJ2-2; possibly TRBD2 for D (5 bases). The V gene lost 1 base and the J gene lost 0 bases, with 10 bases spanning the gap. Germline CDR1 reads SGDLS; CDR2 reads YYNGEE. The CDR3 is 16 amino acids. CDR3 amino acids: CASSVLAAANTGELFF. The CDR3 DNA follows: TGTGCCAGCAGCGTACTAGCCGCAGCGAACACCGGGGAGCTGTTTTTT.

This clone turned up a few times. The CDR3 DNA sequence: TGTGCCAGCAGTTCAACTAGCGGGAGGTCCACCGGGGAGCTGTTTTTT. Its translation: CASSSTSGRSTGELFF. V and J are TRBV6-5 and TRBJ2-2, with 12 bases matching TRBD2. From germline, CDR1 is MNHEY and CDR2 SVGAGI. The CDR3 is made up of 16 amino acids. The J segment lost 4 bases and the V segment lost 4 bases, leaving 4 bases of the junction unmatched.

This clone was seen a single time. The chain combines TRBV24-1 with TRBJ1-1; 7 nucleotides match TRBD1. The CDR3 totals 14 residues. The germline gives CDR1 KGHDR, CDR2 SFDVKD. V gave up 7 bases and J gave up 1 base; unmatched junction bases: 5. As DNA, the CDR3 is TGTGCCACCAGCAAGACAGGGTCGAACACTGAAGCTTTCTTT. This gives the protein CATSKTGSNTEAFF.

The chain is built from TRBV4-3 and TRBJ2-2, with D perhaps matching TRBD1 (6 bases). CDR3 size: 16 residues. CDR1 and CDR2 from the germline V gene are LGHNA and YSLEER. The V end lost 3 bases, the J end lost 7 bases, and 18 bases lay between the germline ends. CDR3: CASSQTPDRFRGELFF. The CDR3 DNA is TGCGCCAGCAGCCAGACACCCGACAGGTTTCGCGGGGAGCTGTTTTTT.

The CDR3 nucleotides read TGTGCCATCAGTGCCAGGGTAAATCAGCCCCAGCATTTT. Translation: CAISARVNQPQHF. V and J are TRBV10-3 and TRBJ1-5, with D perhaps matching TRBD1 (5 bases). V was cut by 4 bases and J by 4 bases, with 8 bases left in between. This CDR3 has 13 residues. The germline V gene encodes CDR1 ENHRY and CDR2 SYGVKD.

Of note for this clone: One end of the junction fails to match germline, which may point to a read error. The chain employs TRBV7-7 and TRBJ1-6; a weak D match, TRBD1 (5 bases). Germline-derived CDR1 and CDR2 are SSHAT and FNYEAQ (reference sequence). This CDR3 is built from 16 residues. CDR3 DNA sequence: TGTGCTAGCACCGTGAGGAGGCGGGGACGGAATTCACCCCTCCACTTT. It is translated as CASTVRRRGRNSPLHF.

This clone appeared a single time. The chain recombines TRBV7-2 with TRBJ2-3; D is perhaps TRBD2 (6 bases). In germline, CDR1 is SGHTA, CDR2 FQGNSA. This CDR3 is built from 16 residues. Trimming removed 3 bases from V and 2 bases from J, with 15 bases in between. The CDR3 DNA reads TGTGCCAGCAGCTTTAGGCAGGGAGGCCTCACAGATACGCAGTATTTT. This gives the protein CASSFRQGGLTDTQYF.

The rearrangement uses TRBV5-1 and TRBJ2-1; a possible D gene is TRBD1 (6 bases). CDR3 size: 15 residues. Germline values: CDR1 SGHRS, CDR2 YFSETQ. V lost 1 base, J lost 0 bases, and 8 bases lay in between. The CDR3: CASSLRGGSYNEQFF. DNA of the CDR3: TGCGCCAGCAGCTTGAGAGGGGGCTCCTACAATGAGCAGTTCTTC.

V gene TRBV4-3 combines with J gene TRBJ1-1, with a tentative D call TRBD1 (5 bases). V was pared by 6 bases and J by 1 base, with 9 bases between. The CDR3 contains 13 residues. Germline assignment: CDR1 LGHNA and CDR2 YSLEER. CDR3 residues: CASRVTANTEAFF. Written as DNA, the CDR3 is TGCGCCAGCAGAGTGACAGCGAACACTGAAGCTTTCTTT.

V is TRBV6-5 and J is TRBJ2-1; tentatively, D is TRBD2 (5 bases). Germline-derived CDR1 and CDR2 are MNHEY and SVGAGI. The V gene lost 6 bases and the J gene lost 0 bases, with 9 bases spanning the gap. The CDR3 covers 14 residues. CDR3 sequence (DNA): TGTGCCAGCAGGCAGGACTCCTCCTACAATGAGCAGTTCTTC. Translating it yields CASRQDSSYNEQFF.

This clone has just one count. In the same sample, other DNA sequences code for this CDR3. The chain carries TRBV28 and TRBJ1-2, with 7 bases lining up with TRBD1. V was pared by 4 bases and J by 2 bases, with 7 bases of the junction left unmatched. Per the germline V gene, CDR1 is MDHEN and CDR2 is SYDVKM. This CDR3 contains 15 residues. The CDR3 sequence is CASSSPGQPNYGYTF. In DNA, the CDR3 is TGTGCCAGCAGTTCTCCGGGACAGCCAAACTATGGCTACACCTTC.

V is TRBV27 and J is TRBJ1-6; D is perhaps TRBD1 (6 bases). Germline CDR1 is MNHEY and CDR2 is SMNVEV (reference sequence). CDR3 length equals 17 residues. V lost 5 bases and J 0 bases, leaving 14 bases between the germline ends. For the CDR3, the DNA is TGTGCCAGCAGTGCCCCACAGGGTGGCTCCTATAATTCACCCCTCCACTTT. Its protein product is CASSAPQGGSYNSPLHF.

This rearrangement joins TRBV9 to TRBJ2-5; D is unresolved. This CDR3 has 12 residues. V was shortened by 0 bases and J by 7 bases, with 7 bases between the two germline ends. Germline V lookup: CDR1 SGDLS, CDR2 YYNGEE. CDR3 loop: CASSVESGTQYF. CDR3 bases: TGTGCCAGCAGCGTAGAGTCGGGGACCCAGTACTTC.